The entry that follows covers one T cell receptor (beta chain) sequence. This sample is drawn from a study of T cells in localized non-small cell lung cancer. The CDR3 covers 12 residues. CDR1 and CDR2 from the germline V gene are SGDLS and YYNGEE. V lost 6 bases to trimming and J lost 6 bases, with 9 bases between them. Clones were read by immunoSEQ multiplex PCR, and TCRdb kept only the in-frame ones, dropping some. The sample records approximately 580 clones, less than 35% being singletons. This chain connects TRBV9 to TRBJ2-2; the D gene could be TRBD1 or TRBD2 (5 bases each). The TCR originated in a man aged 40 to 75 with stage I lung adenocarcinoma. The material sequenced was normal lung tissue next to the tumor, taken before any cancer treatment. CDR3 sequence: CASNRDPGELFF. The CDR3 DNA sequence: TGTGCCAGCAACCGGGACCCCGGGGAGCTGTTTTTT.